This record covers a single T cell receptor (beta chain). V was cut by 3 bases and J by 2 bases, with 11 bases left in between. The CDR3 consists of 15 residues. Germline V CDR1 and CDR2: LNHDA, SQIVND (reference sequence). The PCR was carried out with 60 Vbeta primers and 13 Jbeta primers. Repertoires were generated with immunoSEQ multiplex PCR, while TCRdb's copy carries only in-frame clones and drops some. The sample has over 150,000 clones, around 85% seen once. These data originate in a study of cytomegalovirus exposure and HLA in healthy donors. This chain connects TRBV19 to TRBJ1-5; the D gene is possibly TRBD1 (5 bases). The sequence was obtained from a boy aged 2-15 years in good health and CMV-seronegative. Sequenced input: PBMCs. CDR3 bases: TGTGCCAGTAGTATGGCAGGGTCGGGCAATCAGCCCCAGCATTTT. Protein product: CASSMAGSGNQPQHF.